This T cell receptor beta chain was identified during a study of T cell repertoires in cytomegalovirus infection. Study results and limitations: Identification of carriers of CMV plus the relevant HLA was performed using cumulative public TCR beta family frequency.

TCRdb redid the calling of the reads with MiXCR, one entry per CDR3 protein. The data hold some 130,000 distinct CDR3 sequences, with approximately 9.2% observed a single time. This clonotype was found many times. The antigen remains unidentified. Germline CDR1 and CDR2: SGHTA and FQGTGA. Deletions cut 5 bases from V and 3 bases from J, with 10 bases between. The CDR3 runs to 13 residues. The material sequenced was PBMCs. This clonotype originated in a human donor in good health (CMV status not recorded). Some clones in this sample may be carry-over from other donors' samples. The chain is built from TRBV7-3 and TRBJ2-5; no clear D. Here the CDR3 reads CASSPSGKETQYF. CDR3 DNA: TGTGCCAGCAGCCCATCAGGAAAAGAGACCCAGTACTTC. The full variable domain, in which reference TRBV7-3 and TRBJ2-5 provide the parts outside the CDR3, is GAGVSQTPSNKVTEKGKYVELRCDPISGHTALYWYRQSLGQGPEFLIYFQGTGAADDSGLPNDRFFAVRPEGSVSTLKIQRTERGDSAVYLCASSPSGKETQYFGPGTRLLVL.